This T cell receptor beta chain was recorded in a study of T cells after yellow fever vaccination. Study-wide findings and caveats: Few clonotypes appeared in both CD4 and CD8 compartments.

This clonotype was seen only a few times. Antigen: not known. Germline-derived CDR1 and CDR2 are LGHNA and YSLEER. CDR3 length equals 17 residues. Trimming removed 0 bases from V and 4 bases from J; junction bases left unmatched: 9. TCRdb recomputed calls from the 5' RACE reads with MiXCR, one row per CDR3 protein. The repertoire holds about 170,000 distinct CDR3 sequences, with 11% as singletons. The TCR sequence derives from a man aged 18 to 29 who received the YFV17D yellow fever vaccine. The V and J genes are TRBV4-3 and TRBJ2-4; 7 bases agree with TRBD2. Sequencing used CD8+ T cells sorted from PBMCs, obtained 15 days after the yellow fever booster vaccination. The CDR3 is CASSQDSPPAGKNIQYF. In DNA, the CDR3 is TGCGCCAGCAGCCAAGATAGTCCGCCAGCGGGGAAAAACATTCAGTACTTC.